This TCR beta chain was recovered during a study of cytomegalovirus exposure and HLA in healthy donors. The study's findings and limits: Listed as cytomegalovirus-associated were about 160 TCR beta chains. Presence/absence analyses assumed roughly uniform sequencing depth across donors. Published work reported that the classifier diagnosed cytomegalovirus status with high specificity and sensitivity. Analyzed later, most CMV-associated TCR beta chains appeared HLA-restricted.

With 60 Vbeta and 13 Jbeta primers, the PCR was carried out. TCRdb keeps only in-frame clones here, not all; method: immunoSEQ multiplex PCR. The repertoire holds approximately 180,000 clones, with roughly 80% as singletons. A note on this clone: As yet, its antigen is unknown.

This CDR3 region has 12 residues. The receptor comes from a woman aged 18-29 years in good health and CMV-seronegative. The sequenced sample was PBMCs. The chain has TRBV21-1 and TRBJ2-1; TRBD1 reflects the table's D call only, with no check against the DNA. TRBV21-1 is shown as a pseudogene. The CDR3 reads CARRTQVGEQFF. The DNA for the CDR3 is TGTGCCCGACGGACACAAGTGGGTGAGCAGTTCTTC.